The clone carrying this T cell receptor beta chain was detected a few times. The entry originates in a study of T-cell reconstitution after alpha-beta-depleted transplantation in children. Unique molecular identifiers were incorporated into the prepared TCRbeta library. TCRdb passed the PCR reads through MiXCR, listing each CDR3 protein once. The sample gives about 610,000 distinct CDR3 sequences, about 10% of which show up once; roughly 3.9% is in the top ten. The CDR3 has 20 amino acids. Unmatched junction bases numbered 16, after V lost 2 bases and J lost 0 bases. Germline assignment: CDR1 LNHDA and CDR2 SQIVND (reference sequence).

The TCR sequence derives from a human donor who donated a stem cell graft to a child with acute myeloid leukemia. The genes are TRBV19 and TRBJ2-1, with 7 bases aligning to TRBD2. The source material was PBMCs from the stem cell graft donor, sampled from the stem cell graft. The CDR3 sequence is CASSIYEYWTSRVSYNEQFF. The CDR3 nucleotides read TGTGCCAGTAGTATATACGAGTATTGGACTAGTCGGGTCTCCTACAATGAGCAGTTCTTC.